This TCR beta chain was found in a study of blood T cell repertoires in COVID-19. Study as a whole: From T cells, B-cell-depleted T cells, or PBMCs came the material, which was cDNA or gDNA.

Patients in Seattle were enrolled during active infection, then followed longitudinally. Trimming took 3 bases from V and 10 from J; bases not matched to a gene: 6. There are 13 residues in the CDR3. Germline assignment: CDR1 DFQATT and CDR2 SNEGSKA (reference sequence). In the study's own analysis: Estimation of nucleated cell counts relied on the amplification of reference gene primers. Profiling relied on immunoSEQ multiplex PCR, and the TCRdb table lists in-frame clones only, not all of them. V and J calls and clone size are given by that table; D and trimming were obtained from the DNA. The sample contains 250,000 to 350,000 clones, about 90% of which appear only once.

The source of this sequence is a woman aged 25-40 years with COVID-19, enrolled during active disease. The chain uses TRBV20-1 and TRBJ2-1, with 10 bases lining up with TRBD2. The sequencing sample was made of peripheral blood. CDR3 sequence: CSASIPGLAEQFF. DNA of the CDR3: TGCAGTGCTAGTATACCGGGACTAGCGGAGCAGTTCTTC.